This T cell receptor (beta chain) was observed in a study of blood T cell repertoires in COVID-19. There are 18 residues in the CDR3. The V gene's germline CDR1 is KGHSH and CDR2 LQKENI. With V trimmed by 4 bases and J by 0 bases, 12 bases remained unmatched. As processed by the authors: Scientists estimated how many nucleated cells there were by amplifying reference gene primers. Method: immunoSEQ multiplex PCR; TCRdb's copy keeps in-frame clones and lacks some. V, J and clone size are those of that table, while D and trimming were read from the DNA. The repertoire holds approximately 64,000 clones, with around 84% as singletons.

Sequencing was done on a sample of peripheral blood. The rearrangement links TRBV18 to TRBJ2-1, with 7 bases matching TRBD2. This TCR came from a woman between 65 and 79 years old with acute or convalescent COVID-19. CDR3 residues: CASSRRTPRENSYNEQFF. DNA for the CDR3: TGTGCCAGCTCACGTCGAACCCCGCGGGAGAACTCCTACAATGAGCAGTTCTTC.